This T cell receptor beta chain appears in the sequencing data of a study of blood T cell repertoires in COVID-19. This clone showed up just once. The CDR3 covers 14 residues. Germline V CDR1 and CDR2: SGHTA, FQGNSA. The V gene end was trimmed by 2 bases and the J gene end by 7 bases; junction bases not matched to a gene: 6. Libraries were prepared by immunoSEQ multiplex PCR; TCRdb keeps only in-frame clonotypes and omits some of them. There are about 190,000 clones in the sample; around 85% occur only once, and 2.5% to 3.5% lies in the top ten. This receptor was obtained from a woman aged 25-40 years who had recovered from COVID-19. The chain couples TRBV7-2 to TRBJ2-7; 9 bases fit TRBD1. Sequenced material: PBMCs or T cells enriched from blood (not recorded which). CDR3 coding DNA: TGTGCCAGCAGCTTAAATATAGGACAGGGGGAGCAGTACTTC. The encoded protein is CASSLNIGQGEQYF.